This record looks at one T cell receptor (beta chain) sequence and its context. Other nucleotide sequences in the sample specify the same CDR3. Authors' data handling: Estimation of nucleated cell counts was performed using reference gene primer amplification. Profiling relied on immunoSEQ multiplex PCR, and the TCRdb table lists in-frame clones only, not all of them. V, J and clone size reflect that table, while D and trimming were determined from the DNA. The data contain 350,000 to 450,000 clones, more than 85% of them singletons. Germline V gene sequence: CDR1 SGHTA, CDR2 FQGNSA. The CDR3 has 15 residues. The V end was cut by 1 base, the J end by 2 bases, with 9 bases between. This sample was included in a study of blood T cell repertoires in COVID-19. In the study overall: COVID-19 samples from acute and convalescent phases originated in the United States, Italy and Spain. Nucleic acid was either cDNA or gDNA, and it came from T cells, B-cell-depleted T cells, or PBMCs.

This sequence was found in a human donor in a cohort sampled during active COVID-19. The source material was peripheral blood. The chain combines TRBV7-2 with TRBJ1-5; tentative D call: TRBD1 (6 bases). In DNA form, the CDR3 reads TGTGCCAGCAGCTTAGGAAGACAGGGCAATCAGCCCCAGCATTTT. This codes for CASSLGRQGNQPQHF.